Below are 4 T cell receptor beta chains sequenced from a single sample in a study of cytomegalovirus exposure and HLA in healthy donors (dated by TCRdb to the late 2010s). The library was built by means of the immunoSEQ multiplex PCR assay. The multiplex PCR relied on a mix of 60 forward primers for TCR Vbeta segments and 13 reverse primers for TCR Jbeta segments. The table comes from immuneACCESS by way of TCRdb, which keeps in-frame sequences with V and J called. Part of the clones is missing from these tables; in studies checked, under half for an unresolved V gene and the rest for unknown reasons. In this sample the table shows about 200,000 clones, 82% of which occur a single time. Around 2.7% of the sample is held by the ten biggest clonotypes. The sample comprised PBMCs. The receptors were gathered from a middle-aged woman in good health and CMV-seronegative.

The J gene is TRBJ2-7, the V gene TRBV27, with TRBD2 matching 10 bases. V shed 3 bases and J 0 bases; nucleotides not matched to a gene: 2. Germline values: CDR1 MNHEY, CDR2 SMNVEV (reference sequence). The CDR3 runs to 15 residues. The CDR3 here is CASSFGLAVSYEQYF. Here the CDR3 DNA reads TGTGCCAGCAGTTTCGGACTAGCGGTCTCCTACGAGCAGTACTTC.

The chain couples TRBV19 to TRBJ1-1; D is possibly TRBD1 (5 bases). The CDR3 runs 15 residues. V was trimmed by 0 bases and J by 3 bases, leaving 11 bases between them. Germline V gives CDR1 LNHDA, CDR2 SQIVND (reference sequence). The CDR3, as DNA: TGTGCCAGTAGTATAGATCTGGGCAGGGACACTGAAGCTTTCTTT. The encoded protein is CASSIDLGRDTEAFF. Full variable domain (missing parts from reference TRBV19 and TRBJ1-1): DGGITQSPKYLFRKEGQNVTLSCEQNLNHDAMYWYRQDPGQGLRLIYYSQIVNDFQKGDIAEGYSVSREKKESFPLTVTSAQKNPTAFYLCASSIDLGRDTEAFFGQGTRLTVV.

The chain joins TRBV7-7 to TRBJ2-3; 12 nucleotides match TRBD2. Germline V gene lookup returns CDR1 SSHAT and CDR2 FNYEAQ (reference sequence). V lost 5 bases, J lost 3 bases, and 6 bases stayed unmatched. The CDR3 is 16 residues long. CDR3 protein: CASSKTSGSLTDTQYF. CDR3 nucleotides: TGTGCCAGCAGCAAGACTAGCGGGAGTCTAACAGATACGCAGTATTTT.

CDR3 region: CASSSTGSGVRETQYF. The CDR3 coding sequence is TGCGCCAGCAGCTCGACCGGTAGCGGGGTACGAGAGACCCAGTACTTC. The J gene is TRBJ2-5, the V gene TRBV5-1; 8 nucleotides align to TRBD2. The CDR3 is 16 residues long. Unmatched junction bases numbered 11, after V lost 3 bases and J lost 4 bases. Germline CDR1 reads SGHRS; CDR2 reads YFSETQ. The full variable domain, with the rest looked up from reference TRBV5-1 and TRBJ2-5, is KAGVTQTPRYLIKTRGQQVTLSCSPISGHRSVSWYQQTPGQGLQFLFEYFSETQRNKGNFPGRFSGRQFSNSRSEMNVSTLELGDSALYLCASSSTGSGVRETQYFGPGTRLLVL.